This entry lists 9 T cell receptor beta chains sequenced from one sample in a study of spatial heterogeneity in lung cancer. This sample's time point: blood at routine non-recurrence follow-up after resection. Whole RNA obtained from tumor, nontumor lung or frozen PBMC underwent sequencing without sorting. MiXCR, applied by TCRdb to the 5' RACE reads, yields one record per CDR3 protein. The sample lists about 50,000 distinct CDR3 sequences, less than 9% occurring once. This sample comprised PBMCs, obtained at follow-up. Receptor source: a female donor with early-stage non-small cell lung cancer.

There are a few counts of this clonotype. The V gene is TRBV4-1, the J gene TRBJ1-1; 8 positions agree with TRBD1. The V gene's germline CDR1 is MGHRA and CDR2 YSYEKL. This CDR3 comprises 17 residues. The J segment lost 1 base and the V segment lost 1 base, leaving 8 bases of the junction unmatched. The CDR3 nucleotides read TGCGCCAGCAGCCAAGCCCCCTCCGGGACAGGGAACACTGAAGCTTTCTTT. It specifies CASSQAPSGTGNTEAFF.

This clonotype has only a few counts. J is TRBJ2-1 and V is TRBV7-8, with TRBD2 identical over 9 bases. The CDR3 is made up of 17 amino acids. The V gene's germline CDR1 is SGHVS and CDR2 FQNEAQ. V lost 0 bases to trimming and J lost 8 bases; unmatched junction nucleotides: 11. CDR3 in amino acids: CASSLAERGAPGDEQFF. The CDR3 coding sequence is TGTGCCAGCAGCTTAGCGGAGCGGGGGGCCCCTGGGGATGAGCAGTTCTTC.

This clonotype appeared many times. V usage is TRBV20-1 and J usage is TRBJ2-3; D is undetermined. The CDR3 covers 11 residues. The V gene's germline CDR1 is DFQATT and CDR2 SNEGSKA (reference sequence). V was cut by 4 bases and J by 5 bases, with 7 bases left in between. Here the CDR3 reads CSATPGDTQYF. Here the CDR3 DNA reads TGCAGTGCTACCCCGGGAGATACGCAGTATTTT.

This clonotype occurred a few times. The J gene is TRBJ2-2, the V gene TRBV6-1; no clear D. The germline V gene encodes CDR1 MNHNS and CDR2 SASEGT. The CDR3 spans 15 residues. V lost 2 bases, J lost 3 bases, and 10 bases lay in between. CDR3 sequence (DNA): TGTGCCAGCAGTGAAAGTGGACCACACACCGGGGAGCTGTTTTTT. Its translation is CASSESGPHTGELFF.

This clonotype was detected many times. This chain joins TRBV28 and TRBJ1-1, with D possibly TRBD1 on 5 matching bases. V lost 3 bases to trimming and J lost 3 bases, with 14 bases between them. CDR1 is MDHEN and CDR2 is SYDVKM in the germline V gene. CDR3 length: 15 amino acids. The CDR3 loop is CASSLGPGRYTEAFF. Here the CDR3 DNA reads TGTGCCAGCAGTTTGGGACCCGGACGGTACACTGAAGCTTTCTTT.

This clonotype occurred many times. The rearrangement links TRBV2 to TRBJ2-4; D is undetermined. Germline CDR1 is SNHLY and CDR2 is FYNNEI. CDR3 length: 14 amino acids. Trimming stripped 6 bases from V and 0 bases from J, with 9 bases between. As DNA, the CDR3 is TGTGCCAGCAGAGCCGGGCTAGCCAAAAACATTCAGTACTTC. Translating it yields CASRAGLAKNIQYF. The whole variable domain, remainder taken from reference TRBV2 and TRBJ2-4, is EPEVTQTPSHQVTQMGQEVILRCVPISNHLYFYWYRQILGQKVEFLVSFYNNEISEKSEIFDDQFSVERPDGSNFTLKIRSTKLEDSAMYFCASRAGLAKNIQYFGAGTRLSVL.

The rearrangement links TRBV5-1 to TRBJ2-7, with 8 bases fitting TRBD1. The CDR3 runs to 12 residues. In germline, CDR1 is SGHRS, CDR2 YFSETQ. After removal of 0 bases from V and 8 bases from J, the junction contained 1 base not matched to a gene. The CDR3 region has the DNA TGCGCCAGCAGCTTGGGACAGGGGCAGCAGTACTTC. Translated: CASSLGQGQQYF.

This clonotype was recorded a few times. This CDR3 fails to terminate in the conserved phenylalanine or tryptophan, so it likely reflects a read error. The V gene is TRBV6-2 or TRBV6-3, the J gene TRBJ2-2, with D uncertain. V lost 6 bases and J lost 4, with 24 bases in between. CDR3 length: 18 amino acids. The germline V gene has CDR1 MNHEY and CDR2 SVGEGT. The chain's CDR3 is CASSYASTTPRVTGELFL. The CDR3 DNA reads TGTGCCAGCAGCTATGCATCTACTACCCCCCGAGTCACCGGGGAGCTGTTTTTA.

This clonotype was recorded at least ten times. This chain joins TRBV12-3 or TRBV12-4 and TRBJ1-1; D possibly corresponds to TRBD1 (6 bases). The CDR3 is made up of 15 amino acids. V dropped 4 bases and J dropped 4 bases, with 16 bases sitting between them. Here the CDR3 reads CASSSHRDIGTEAFF. DNA of the CDR3: TGTGCCAGCAGTTCACACAGGGATATCGGCACTGAAGCTTTCTTT.